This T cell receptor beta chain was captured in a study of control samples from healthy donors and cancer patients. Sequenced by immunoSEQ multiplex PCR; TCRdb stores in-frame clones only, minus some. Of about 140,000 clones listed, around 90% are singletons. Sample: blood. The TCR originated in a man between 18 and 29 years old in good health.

The CDR3 nucleotides are TGTGCCAGCAGCGTAGCTTTGGCAGCCTCTGGAAACACCATATATTTT. It codes for CASSVALAASGNTIYF. The J gene is TRBJ1-3, the V gene TRBV9, with D unclear. Germline-derived CDR1 and CDR2 are SGDLS and YYNGEE. The CDR3 has 16 residues. The V end was cut by 0 bases, the J end by 0 bases, with 10 bases between.